The 24 T cell receptor beta chains below were found in one sample sequenced in a study of OX40 agonist ivuxolimab in advanced cancers. Using immunoSEQ multiplex PCR, the repertoire was profiled, and TCRdb retains in-frame clones only, with some absent. This sample has approximately 45,000 clones, with 80% found just once. Sequencing was performed on CD4+ or CD8+ T cells sorted from blood, taken in a trial of the OX40 agonist ivuxolimab. The receptors shown here come from an adult with an advanced solid tumor such as melanoma, head and neck, liver or kidney cancer.

The CDR3 DNA sequence: TGCAGCGGGACAGGGGGTAACTATGGCTACACCTTC. This gives the protein CSGTGGNYGYTF. The chain combines TRBV29-1 with TRBJ1-2; 10 positions agree with TRBD1. This CDR3 comprises 12 residues. Germline CDR1 and CDR2: SQVTM and ANQGSEA. The junction had 0 bases not matched to a gene; V was cut back by 7 bases and J by 1 base. The whole variable domain, filled in from reference TRBV29-1 and TRBJ1-2, reads SAVISQKPSRDICQRGTSLTIQCQVDSQVTMMFWYRQQPGQSLTLIATANQGSEATYESGFVIDKFPISRPNLTFSTLTVSNMSPEDSSIYLCSGTGGNYGYTFGSGTRLTVV.

The chain is built from TRBV14 and TRBJ2-1, with D perhaps matching TRBD1 or TRBD2 (5 bases each). Trimming removed 0 bases from V and 12 bases from J, with 12 bases in between. In germline, CDR1 is SGHDN, CDR2 FVKESK. The length of the CDR3 is 13 residues. CDR3 nucleotides: TGTGCCAGCAGCCAAGACCTTTTTGGGGGGCAGTTCTTC. As protein: CASSQDLFGGQFF. Based on the CDR3 plus reference TRBV14 and TRBJ2-1, the full variable domain is EAGVTQFPSHSVIEKGQTVTLRCDPISGHDNLYWYRRVMGKEIKFLLHFVKESKQDESGMPNNRFLAERTGGTYSTLKVQPAELEDSGVYFCASSQDLFGGQFFGPGTRLTVL.

The genes are TRBV9 and TRBJ2-5; 10 bases map to TRBD1. Trimming at V came to 3 bases and at J to 3 bases, leaving 5 bases not matched to a gene. Germline loops: CDR1 SGDLS, CDR2 YYNGEE. The CDR3 totals 15 residues. Here the CDR3 reads CASSARDRGEETQYF. In DNA form, the CDR3 reads TGTGCCAGCAGCGCCCGGGACAGGGGCGAAGAGACCCAGTACTTC.

This chain joins TRBV5-5 and TRBJ1-4; no definite D call. Germline V gene sequence: CDR1 SGHKS, CDR2 YYEKEE (reference sequence). The CDR3 extends over 14 amino acids. V was trimmed by 1 base and J by 8 bases, leaving 12 bases between them. CDR3 coding DNA: TGTGCCAGCAGCTTGCGGCGGGCCGACGAAAAACTGTTTTTT. Translation: CASSLRRADEKLFF. The full variable domain, with the rest looked up from reference TRBV5-5 and TRBJ1-4, is DAGVTQSPTHLIKTRGQQVTLRCSPISGHKSVSWYQQVLGQGPQFIFQYYEKEERGRGNFPDRFSARQFPNYSSELNVNALLLGDSALYLCASSLRRADEKLFFGSGTQLSVL.

This clone was counted once. The chain recombines TRBV18 with TRBJ2-7, with TRBD2 as a possible D gene (6 bases). The CDR3 is 12 amino acids. Germline CDR1 KGHSH, CDR2 LQKENI. V shed 6 bases and J shed 5 bases, with 11 bases lying between them. Here the CDR3 DNA reads TGTGCCAGCTCTATGGAGGGCCACGAGCAGTACTTC. It yields the protein CASSMEGHEQYF.

This clone appeared a single time. The J gene is TRBJ2-2, the V gene TRBV7-2, with D perhaps TRBD1 (5 bases). V was cut by 5 bases and J by 6 bases, with 10 bases left in between. Germline V gene sequence: CDR1 SGHTA, CDR2 FQGNSA. This CDR3 contains 13 residues. The DNA for the CDR3 is TGTGCCAGCAGCCTCAAGACAGCCGGGGAGCTGTTTTTT. Translated: CASSLKTAGELFF.

The chain links TRBV7-2 to TRBJ1-5, with 7 bases aligning to TRBD1. This CDR3 comprises 14 residues. V shed 2 bases, J shed 4 bases, and the junction held 2 bases outside the gene matches. CDR1 and CDR2 from the germline V gene are SGHTA and FQGNSA. CDR3 region: CASSLRQGNQPQHF. The CDR3 nucleotides are TGTGCCAGCAGCTTAAGACAGGGAAATCAGCCCCAGCATTTT.

The gene calls are TRBV6-5 and TRBJ2-5, with 8 nucleotides matching TRBD2. This CDR3 has 13 residues. Germline lookup yields CDR1 MNHEY and CDR2 SVGAGI. The J segment lost 4 bases and the V segment lost 6 bases, leaving 4 bases of the junction unmatched. The CDR3 nucleotides are TGTGCCAGCAGAGCCGGGAGGGGAGAGACCCAGTACTTC. Translated, it gives CASRAGRGETQYF.

This clone was counted a single time. The chain carries TRBV5-8 and TRBJ1-1; a weak D match, TRBD1 (6 bases). Germline loops: CDR1 SGHTS, CDR2 YDEGEE. The CDR3 is 12 amino acids. V lost 4 bases to trimming and J lost 11 bases, with 15 bases between them. The CDR3 sequence is CASSQRQVAAFF. CDR3 nucleotides: TGTGCCAGCAGCCAACGACAGGTAGCGGCTTTCTTT.

In this sample, this clone turned up once. J is TRBJ1-2 and V is TRBV9, with a tentative D call TRBD1 (5 bases). The CDR3 is 15 residues long. Germline CDR1 reads SGDLS; CDR2 reads YYNGEE. Trimming took off 2 bases at V and 1 base at J, with 12 bases between the two ends. The DNA of the CDR3 is TGTGCCAGCAGCGTCGGGGCCGGACATAACTATGGCTACACCTTC. This sequence encodes CASSVGAGHNYGYTF.

In this sample, this clone turned up once. This chain joins TRBV4-1 and TRBJ2-3; D might be TRBD2 (5 bases). V lost 4 bases and J 5 bases, leaving 13 bases between the germline ends. CDR3 length: 14 amino acids. Germline CDR1 reads MGHRA; CDR2 reads YSYEKL. The CDR3 reads CASSPLNEGDTQYF. CDR3 coding DNA: TGCGCCAGCAGCCCCCTCAACGAGGGAGATACGCAGTATTTT.

The CDR3 DNA reads TGTGCCAGCAACCACCTACAAAGGGGAGCTTTCTTT. It translates to CASNHLQRGAFF. The chain recombines TRBV6-1 with TRBJ1-1, with D possibly matching TRBD1 (5 bases). This CDR3 contains 12 residues. CDR1 MNHNS and CDR2 SASEGT come from the germline V gene. V was shortened by 7 bases and J by 10 bases, with 16 bases between the two germline ends.

The chain is built from TRBV4-1 and TRBJ2-2; the match to TRBD2 covers 7 bases. V lost 4 bases to trimming and J lost 9 bases; unmatched junction nucleotides: 8. The germline gives CDR1 MGHRA, CDR2 YSYEKL. The CDR3 has 14 amino acids. CDR3 nucleotides: TGCGCCAGCAGCCGACGGGAGGAACAAAGGGAGCTGTTTTTT. Protein: CASSRREEQRELFF.

The CDR3 nucleotides are TGTGCCAGCAATGCCCCAGGGCGCGAGCAGTACTTC. Amino acid sequence: CASNAPGREQYF. The V gene is TRBV6-5, the J gene TRBJ2-7; D may be TRBD1 (5 bases). CDR3 length equals 12 residues. Looked up from germline, CDR1 is MNHEY and CDR2 is SVGAGI. Trimming pared 7 bases from V and 6 bases from J, leaving 13 bases between.

The rearrangement links TRBV9 to TRBJ2-2; 7 positions agree with TRBD1. CDR1 and CDR2 from the germline V gene are SGDLS and YYNGEE. This CDR3 is built from 15 residues. V was clipped by 5 bases and J by 2 bases; unmatched bases: 6. In nucleotides, the CDR3 is TGTGCCAGCAGTGCAGGGGGAAGTAACACCGGGGAGCTGTTTTTT. The encoded protein is CASSAGGSNTGELFF.

This chain connects TRBV19 to TRBJ2-4; 15 bases line up with TRBD2. Trimming removed 6 bases from V and 9 bases from J; junction bases left unmatched: 6. Germline CDR1 reads LNHDA; CDR2 reads SQIVND (reference sequence). This CDR3 comprises 15 residues. The CDR3 here is CASSPGLAGGGIQYF. The DNA for the CDR3 is TGTGCCAGTAGCCCGGGACTAGCGGGAGGTGGCATTCAGTACTTC.

The chain links TRBV5-5 to TRBJ1-6; possibly TRBD1 for D (5 bases). This CDR3 is 15 amino acids long. V lost 4 bases to trimming and J lost 0 bases, with 8 bases between them. Germline V CDR1 and CDR2: SGHKS, YYEKEE (reference sequence). The CDR3 protein is CASSVDNSYNSPLHF. The CDR3 bases are TGTGCCAGCAGCGTGGACAACTCCTATAATTCACCCCTCCACTTT. Full variable domain (outside the CDR3, taken from reference TRBV5-5 and TRBJ1-6): DAGVTQSPTHLIKTRGQQVTLRCSPISGHKSVSWYQQVLGQGPQFIFQYYEKEERGRGNFPDRFSARQFPNYSSELNVNALLLGDSALYLCASSVDNSYNSPLHFGNGTRLTVT.

The DNA of the CDR3 is TGTGCCAGTAGTAGGGGGGCCATTATGAACACTGAAGCTTTCTTT. This sequence encodes CASSRGAIMNTEAFF. The J gene is TRBJ1-1, the V gene TRBV19; D is possibly TRBD1 (6 bases). V dropped 4 bases and J dropped 0 bases, with 12 bases sitting between them. The germline gives CDR1 LNHDA, CDR2 SQIVND (reference sequence). The CDR3 runs to 15 residues.

This sequence joins TRBV7-2 and TRBJ1-2; D is perhaps TRBD1 (6 bases). The CDR3 consists of 13 residues. Germline V gives CDR1 SGHTA, CDR2 FQGNSA. The V gene lost 1 base and the J gene lost 8 bases, with 11 bases spanning the gap. Here the CDR3 DNA reads TGTGCCAGCAGCTTAGAAGGGACAAGAGGCTACACCTTC. Translation: CASSLEGTRGYTF.

The chain recombines TRBV10-3 with TRBJ1-5; TRBD1 matches 7 bases. Germline CDR1 is ENHRY and CDR2 is SYGVKD. The CDR3 runs to 13 residues. Losses at the gene ends were 5 bases for V and 7 bases for J; bases not matched to a gene: 5. CDR3 loop: CAISTGEGQPQHF. CDR3 nucleotide sequence: TGTGCCATCAGTACAGGGGAGGGGCAGCCCCAGCATTTT.

This chain joins TRBV18 and TRBJ2-1; 9 bases are shared with TRBD2. Germline CDR1 reads KGHSH; CDR2 reads LQKENI. This CDR3 is built from 16 residues. J gave up 3 bases and V 4 bases, and 7 bases lay outside the gene matches. The CDR3 spells CASSRTLAGSYNEQFF. The CDR3 DNA reads as TGTGCCAGCTCACGTACGCTAGCGGGGAGCTACAATGAGCAGTTCTTC.

This chain uses TRBV30 with TRBJ1-4; D unclear. The germline V gene has CDR1 GTSNPN and CDR2 SVGIG (reference sequence). Trimming removed 5 bases at V and 8 bases at J, with 15 bases between. The CDR3 spans 13 residues. In nucleotides, the CDR3 is TGTGCCTGGTCCGGGAGGTTGGGCGAAAAACTGTTTTTT. Translated, it gives CAWSGRLGEKLFF.

This chain joins TRBV14 and TRBJ1-3; the D is unclear. V lost 1 base to trimming and J lost 7 bases, with 20 bases between them. Germline CDR1 SGHDN, CDR2 FVKESK. The length of the CDR3 is 17 residues. The CDR3 is CASSQAVGRYAGNTIYF. The DNA of the CDR3 is TGTGCCAGCAGCCAAGCTGTCGGACGTTATGCGGGGAACACCATATATTTT.

With regard to this clone: A much larger clone lies one base from this, so it may be a read error. The chain couples TRBV30 to TRBJ2-7; no reliable D call. The CDR3 runs to 16 residues. V was shortened by 0 bases and J by 3 bases, with 18 bases between the two germline ends. CDR1 is GTSNPN, CDR2 SVGIG, per germline (reference sequence). The CDR3 region is CAWSVQSTVSGYEQYF. DNA for the CDR3: TGTGCCTGGAGTGTACAATCCACAGTGAGTGGCTACGAGCAGTACTTC.